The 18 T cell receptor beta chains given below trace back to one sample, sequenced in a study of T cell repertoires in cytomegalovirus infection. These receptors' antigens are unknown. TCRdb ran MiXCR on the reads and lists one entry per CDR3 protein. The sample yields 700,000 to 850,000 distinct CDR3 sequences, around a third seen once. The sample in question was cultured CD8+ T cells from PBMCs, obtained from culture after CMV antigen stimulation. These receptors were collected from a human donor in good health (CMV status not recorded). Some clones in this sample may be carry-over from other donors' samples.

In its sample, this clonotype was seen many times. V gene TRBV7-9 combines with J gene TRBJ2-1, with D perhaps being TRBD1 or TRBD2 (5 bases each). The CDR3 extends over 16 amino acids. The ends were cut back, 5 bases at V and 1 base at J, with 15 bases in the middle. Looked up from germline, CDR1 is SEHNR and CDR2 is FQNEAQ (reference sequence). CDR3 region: CASSPRDGPSYNEQFF. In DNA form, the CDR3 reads TGTGCCAGCAGCCCAAGGGACGGACCTTCCTACAATGAGCAGTTCTTC. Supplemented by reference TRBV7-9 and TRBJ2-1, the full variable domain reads DTGVSQNPRHKITKRGQNVTFRCDPISEHNRLYWYRQTLGQGPEFLTYFQNEAQLEKSRLLSDRFSAERPKGSFSTLEIQRTEQGDSAMYLCASSPRDGPSYNEQFFGPGTRLTVL.

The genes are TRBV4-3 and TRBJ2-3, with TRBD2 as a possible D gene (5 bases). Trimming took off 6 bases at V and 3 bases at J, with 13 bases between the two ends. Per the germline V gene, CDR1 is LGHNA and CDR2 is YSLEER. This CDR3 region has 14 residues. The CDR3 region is CASSPSKTTDTQYF. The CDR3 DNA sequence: TGCGCCAGCAGTCCTAGCAAAACGACAGATACGCAGTATTTT.

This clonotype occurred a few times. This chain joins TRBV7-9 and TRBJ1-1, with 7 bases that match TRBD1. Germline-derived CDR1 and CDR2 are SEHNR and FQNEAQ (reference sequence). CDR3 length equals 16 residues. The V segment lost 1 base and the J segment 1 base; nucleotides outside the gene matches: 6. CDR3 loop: CASSLGRGLANTEAFF. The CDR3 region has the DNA TGTGCCAGCAGCTTAGGGAGGGGGCTGGCGAACACTGAAGCTTTCTTT.

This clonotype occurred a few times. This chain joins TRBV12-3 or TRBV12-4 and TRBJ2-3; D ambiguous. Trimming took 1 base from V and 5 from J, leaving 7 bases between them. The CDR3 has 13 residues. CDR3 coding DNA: TGTGCCAGCAGTTTAGATTCTCTAGATACGCAGTATTTT. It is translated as CASSLDSLDTQYF.

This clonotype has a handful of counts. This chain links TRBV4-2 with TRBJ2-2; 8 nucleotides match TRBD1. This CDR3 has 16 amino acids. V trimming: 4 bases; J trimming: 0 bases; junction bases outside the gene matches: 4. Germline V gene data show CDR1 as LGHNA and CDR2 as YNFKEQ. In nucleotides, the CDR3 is TGTGCCAGCAGCCCACGGACAGGGACGAACACCGGGGAGCTGTTTTTT. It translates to CASSPRTGTNTGELFF.

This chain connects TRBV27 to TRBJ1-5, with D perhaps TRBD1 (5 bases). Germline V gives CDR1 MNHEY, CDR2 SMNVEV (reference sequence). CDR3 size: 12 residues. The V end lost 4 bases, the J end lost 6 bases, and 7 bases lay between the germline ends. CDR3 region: CASSYQGQPQHF. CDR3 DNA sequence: TGTGCCAGCAGTTACCAGGGTCAGCCCCAGCATTTT.

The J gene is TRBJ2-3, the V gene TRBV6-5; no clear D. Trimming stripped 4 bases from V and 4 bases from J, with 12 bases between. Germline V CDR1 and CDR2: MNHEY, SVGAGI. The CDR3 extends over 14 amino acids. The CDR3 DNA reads TGTGCCAGCAGTTCCTTGGGCCTCGCAGATACGCAGTATTTT. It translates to CASSSLGLADTQYF.

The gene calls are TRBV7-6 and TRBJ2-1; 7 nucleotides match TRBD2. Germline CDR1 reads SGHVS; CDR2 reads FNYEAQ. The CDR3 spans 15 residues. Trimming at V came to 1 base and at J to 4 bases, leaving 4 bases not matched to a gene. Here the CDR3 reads CASSLGRGLYNEQFF. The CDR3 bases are TGTGCCAGCAGCTTAGGGCGGGGACTATACAATGAGCAGTTCTTC.

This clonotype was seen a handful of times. In DNA form, the CDR3 reads TGTGCCAGCAGTTTTAGAAAGGGACTAGCGAGCAATGAGCAGTTCTTC. This sequence encodes CASSFRKGLASNEQFF. The chain carries TRBV7-9 and TRBJ2-1; TRBD2 aligns across 10 bases. The CDR3 is 16 residues long. Germline loops: CDR1 SEHNR, CDR2 FQNEAQ (reference sequence). The V and J ends lost 6 bases and 6 bases, in that order; junction bases with no gene match: 11. Based on the CDR3 plus reference TRBV7-9 and TRBJ2-1, the full variable domain is DTGVSQNPRHKITKRGQNVTFRCDPISEHNRLYWYRQTLGQGPEFLTYFQNEAQLEKSRLLSDRFSAERPKGSFSTLEIQRTEQGDSAMYLCASSFRKGLASNEQFFGPGTRLTVL.

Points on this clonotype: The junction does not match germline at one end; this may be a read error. The CDR3, as DNA: TGTGTCAGCCGAGCACAGAGGGGGCGGAAAGATCGTCCGTACGAGCAGTACTTC. Encoded protein: CVSRAQRGRKDRPYEQYF. The chain links TRBV7-1 to TRBJ2-7, with 7 bases lining up with TRBD1. TRBV7-1 is placed among ORFs of uncertain function. This CDR3 is built from 18 residues.

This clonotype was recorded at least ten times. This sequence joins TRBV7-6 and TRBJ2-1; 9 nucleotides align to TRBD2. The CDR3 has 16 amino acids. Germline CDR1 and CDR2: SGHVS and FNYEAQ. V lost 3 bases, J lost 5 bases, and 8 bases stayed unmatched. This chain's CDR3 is CASSFLAGIQDNEQFF. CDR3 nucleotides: TGTGCCAGCAGCTTCCTAGCGGGGATACAGGACAATGAGCAGTTCTTC.

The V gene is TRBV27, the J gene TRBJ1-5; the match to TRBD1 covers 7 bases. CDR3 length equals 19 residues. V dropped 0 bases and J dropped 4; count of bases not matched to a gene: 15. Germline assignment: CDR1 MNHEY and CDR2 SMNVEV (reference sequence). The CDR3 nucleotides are TGTGCCAGCAGTTTATCGTACCGTACCGGGACAGCGTTAAATCAGCCCCAGCATTTT. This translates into CASSLSYRTGTALNQPQHF.

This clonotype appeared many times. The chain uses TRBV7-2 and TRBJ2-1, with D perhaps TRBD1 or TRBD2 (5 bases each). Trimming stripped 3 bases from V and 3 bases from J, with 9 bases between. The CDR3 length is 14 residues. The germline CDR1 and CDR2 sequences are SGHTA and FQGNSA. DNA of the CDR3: TGTGCCAGCAGCTTGGGACCGATCTACAATGAGCAGTTCTTC. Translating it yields CASSLGPIYNEQFF. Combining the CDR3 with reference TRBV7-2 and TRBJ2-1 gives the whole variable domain GAGVSQSPSNKVTEKGKDVELRCDPISGHTALYWYRQSLGQGLEFLIYFQGNSAPDKSGLPSDRFSAERTGGSVSTLTIQRTQQEDSAVYLCASSLGPIYNEQFFGPGTRLTVL.

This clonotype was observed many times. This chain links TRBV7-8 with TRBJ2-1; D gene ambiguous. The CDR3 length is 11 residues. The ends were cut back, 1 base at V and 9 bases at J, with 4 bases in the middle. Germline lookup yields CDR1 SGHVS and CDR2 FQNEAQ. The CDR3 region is CASSLEVEQFF. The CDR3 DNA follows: TGTGCCAGCAGCTTAGAGGTTGAGCAGTTCTTC.

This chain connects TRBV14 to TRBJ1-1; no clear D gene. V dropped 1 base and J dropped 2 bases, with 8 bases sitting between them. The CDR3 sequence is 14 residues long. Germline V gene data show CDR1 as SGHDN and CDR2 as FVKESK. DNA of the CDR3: TGTGCCAGCAGCCAAGTGATCGGTAACACTGAAGCTTTCTTT. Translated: CASSQVIGNTEAFF. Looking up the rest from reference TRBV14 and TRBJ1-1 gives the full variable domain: EAGVTQFPSHSVIEKGQTVTLRCDPISGHDNLYWYRRVMGKEIKFLLHFVKESKQDESGMPNNRFLAERTGGTYSTLKVQPAELEDSGVYFCASSQVIGNTEAFFGQGTRLTVV.

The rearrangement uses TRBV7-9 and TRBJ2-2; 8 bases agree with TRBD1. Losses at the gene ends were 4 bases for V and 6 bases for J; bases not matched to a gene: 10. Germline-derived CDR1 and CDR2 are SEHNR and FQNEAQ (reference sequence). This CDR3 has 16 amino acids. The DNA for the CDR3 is TGTGCCAGCAGCTCAGGACAGGGCAGGTCGCCCGGGGAGCTGTTTTTT. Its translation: CASSSGQGRSPGELFF.

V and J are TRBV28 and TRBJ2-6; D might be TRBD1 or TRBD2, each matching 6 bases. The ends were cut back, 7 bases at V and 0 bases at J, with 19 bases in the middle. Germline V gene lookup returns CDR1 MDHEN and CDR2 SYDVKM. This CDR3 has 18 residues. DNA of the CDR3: TGTGCCAGCATCGAAAGGTGGGGGGCTCTCTCTGGGGCCAACGTCCTGACTTTC. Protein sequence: CASIERWGALSGANVLTF.

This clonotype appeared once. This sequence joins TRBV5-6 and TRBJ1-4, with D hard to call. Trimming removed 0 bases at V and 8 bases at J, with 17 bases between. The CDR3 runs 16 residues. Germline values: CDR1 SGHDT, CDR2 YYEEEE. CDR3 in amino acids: CASSLEIDHPDEKLFF. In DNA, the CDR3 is TGTGCCAGCAGCTTGGAAATTGACCATCCCGACGAAAAACTGTTTTTT.